These T cell receptor beta chains were read from a single sample in a study of T cell responses to AZD1222 COVID-19 vaccine. Generated by immunoSEQ multiplex PCR, the TCRdb table keeps only in-frame clones and is missing some. The sample shows 140,000 to 150,000 clones, roughly 91% of them seen only once. This specimen consisted of peripheral blood, obtained on day 0 of AZD1222 vaccination. These receptors were obtained from an adult in good health. Both conserved end residues are part of each CDR3.

V: TRBV12-3/TRBV12-4
J: TRBJ2-7
CDR3: CASSLGIAYEQYF

V: TRBV3-1/TRBV3-2
J: TRBJ1-4
CDR3: CASSPLGVKLFF

V: TRBV5-4
J: TRBJ1-4
CDR3: CASSKGADNEKLFF

V: TRBV28
J: TRBJ1-6
CDR3: CASSLRARWGDSPLHF

V: TRBV7-8
J: TRBJ1-5
CDR3: CASSSLAGGNQPQHF

V: TRBV21-1
J: TRBJ1-2
CDR3: CASSRGGYGYTF

V: TRBV28
J: TRBJ2-2
CDR3: CATGGGYTGELFF

V: TRBV7-9
J: TRBJ1-2
CDR3: CASSLVHGNGYTF

V: TRBV7-2
J: TRBJ2-3
CDR3: CASSLEGDRLTDTQYF

V: TRBV5-4
J: TRBJ2-5
CDR3: CASTKLGDQETQYF

V: TRBV18
J: TRBJ2-5
CDR3: CASSGGVQETQYF

V: TRBV2
J: TRBJ1-1
CDR3: CASQGVSTEAFF

V: TRBV11-2
J: TRBJ2-5
CDR3: CASSRAPLIAGGETQYF

V: TRBV11-3
J: TRBJ1-1
CDR3: CASRFRGGHTEAFF

V: TRBV5-1
J: TRBJ1-2
CDR3: CASSLGQNNYGYTF

V: TRBV18
J: TRBJ1-4
CDR3: CASSPSQGVEKLFF

V: TRBV6-5
J: TRBJ1-6
CDR3: CASSQTTGDNSPLHF

V: TRBV7-2
J: TRBJ1-6
CDR3: CASSTDRSEAGYNSPLHF

V: TRBV6-2/TRBV6-3
J: TRBJ2-1
CDR3: CASSRRGSGLVNEQFF

V: TRBV29-1
J: TRBJ2-3
CDR3: CSVARGSGDTQYF

V: TRBV2
J: TRBJ1-2
CDR3: CASSGTDGPPPTF

V: TRBV6-5
J: TRBJ1-2
CDR3: CASRSGGEWGYTF

V: TRBV3-1/TRBV3-2
J: TRBJ2-3
CDR3: CASSQRAYPGEGPSLTQYF

V: TRBV6-7
J: TRBJ1-2
CDR3: CASSYKDYGYTF

V: TRBV6-1
J: TRBJ1-1
CDR3: CASSLLTGRTEAFF

V: TRBV27
J: TRBJ1-5
CDR3: CASSLSAFWGTNQPQHF

V: TRBV28
J: TRBJ1-2
CDR3: CASSGINSLSFYGYTF

V: TRBV21-1
J: TRBJ2-2
CDR3: CASSKIGVGGRSGELFF

V: TRBV28
J: TRBJ2-7
CDR3: CASGPRGSSGGYF

V: TRBV5-3
J: TRBJ2-7
CDR3: CARSSDSYEQYF